These 7 T cell receptor beta chains came from one sample sequenced in a study of blood T cell repertoires in COVID-19. Measured with immunoSEQ multiplex PCR; TCRdb has only the in-frame clones, and not every one. This sample carries more than 200,000 clones, 85% to 95% of them seen once, and the ten largest clones take approximately 2%. The sample comprised PBMCs or T cells enriched from blood (not recorded which). The receptors were gathered from a woman between 18 and 29 years old who had recovered from COVID-19.

The rearrangement links TRBV18 to TRBJ1-2; TRBD1 agrees at 8 bases. Germline CDR1 and CDR2: KGHSH and LQKENI. V dropped 3 bases and J dropped 8; count of bases not matched to a gene: 8. CDR3 length: 14 amino acids. The CDR3 sequence: CASSPQGQELGYTF. Here the CDR3 DNA reads TGTGCCAGCTCACCCCAGGGACAGGAGTTAGGCTACACCTTC.

The chain is built from TRBV19 and TRBJ1-2; 7 bases match TRBD1. V lost 5 bases to trimming and J lost 5 bases; unmatched junction nucleotides: 8. This CDR3 is built from 14 residues. Germline V CDR1 and CDR2: LNHDA, SQIVND (reference sequence). The CDR3 loop is CASSLDRVWYGYTF. CDR3 bases: TGTGCCAGTAGTCTCGACAGGGTTTGGTATGGCTACACCTTC.

V gene TRBV5-1 combines with J gene TRBJ2-7, with 8 bases lining up with TRBD1. The germline V gene encodes CDR1 SGHRS and CDR2 YFSETQ. The J segment lost 4 bases and the V segment lost 5 bases, leaving 5 bases of the junction unmatched. CDR3 size: 13 residues. CDR3 residues: CASRKDRAYEQYF. CDR3 DNA: TGCGCCAGCAGAAAGGACAGGGCGTACGAGCAGTACTTC. The full variable domain, its missing parts supplied by reference TRBV5-1 and TRBJ2-7, is KAGVTQTPRYLIKTRGQQVTLSCSPISGHRSVSWYQQTPGQGLQFLFEYFSETQRNKGNFPGRFSGRQFSNSRSEMNVSTLELGDSALYLCASRKDRAYEQYFGPGTRLTVT.

The genes are TRBV13 and TRBJ2-7, with D possibly TRBD2 on 6 matching bases. V lost 4 bases and J 7 bases, leaving 20 bases between the germline ends. Germline lookup yields CDR1 PRHDT and CDR2 FYEKMQ (reference sequence). This CDR3 comprises 15 residues. The CDR3 DNA reads TGTGCCAGCAGCTCGGGACTGGGACTGACGAGGGAGCAGTACTTC. Translated, it gives CASSSGLGLTREQYF.

The V and J genes are TRBV29-1 and TRBJ1-2, with D possibly TRBD1 on 6 matching bases. Per the germline V gene, CDR1 is SQVTM and CDR2 is ANQGSEA. V was cut by 6 bases and J by 6 bases, with 20 bases left in between. The CDR3 is 14 residues long. CDR3 sequence reads: CSVGNARGKNGYTF. The DNA of the CDR3 is TGCAGCGTGGGAAACGCAAGGGGGAAGAATGGCTACACCTTC.

This clone showed up just once. The CDR3 spells CASKTGTNQETQYF. The CDR3 nucleotides are TGTGCCAGCAAGACGGGGACAAACCAAGAGACCCAGTACTTC. The chain employs TRBV2 and TRBJ2-5; D might be TRBD1 (6 bases). Trimming removed 7 bases at V and 0 bases at J, with 12 bases between. Germline lookup yields CDR1 SNHLY and CDR2 FYNNEI. The CDR3 loop spans 14 amino acids. The variable domain in full, with the rest retrieved from reference TRBV2 and TRBJ2-5, is EPEVTQTPSHQVTQMGQEVILRCVPISNHLYFYWYRQILGQKVEFLVSFYNNEISEKSEIFDDQFSVERPDGSNFTLKIRSTKLEDSAMYFCASKTGTNQETQYFGPGTRLLVL.

This sequence joins TRBV4-2 and TRBJ2-2; 7 positions match TRBD1. This CDR3 has 14 amino acids. From germline, CDR1 is LGHNA and CDR2 YNFKEQ. V lost 3 bases, J lost 7 bases, and 5 bases stayed unmatched. DNA for the CDR3: TGTGCCAGCAGCCATGACAGGGCGGGCGGGGAGCTGTTTTTT. Amino acid sequence: CASSHDRAGGELFF.